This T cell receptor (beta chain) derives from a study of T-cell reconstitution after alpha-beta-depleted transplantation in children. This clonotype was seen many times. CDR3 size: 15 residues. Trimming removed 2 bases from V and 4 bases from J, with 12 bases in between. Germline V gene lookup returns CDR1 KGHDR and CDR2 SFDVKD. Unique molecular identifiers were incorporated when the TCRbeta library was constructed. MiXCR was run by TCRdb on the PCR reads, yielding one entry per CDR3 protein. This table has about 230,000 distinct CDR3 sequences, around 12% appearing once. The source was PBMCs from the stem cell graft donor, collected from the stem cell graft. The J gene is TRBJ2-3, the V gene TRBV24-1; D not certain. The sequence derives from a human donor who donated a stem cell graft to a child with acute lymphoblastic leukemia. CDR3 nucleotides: TGTGCCACCAGTGATTCCATGTACCCCCCAGATACGCAGTATTTT. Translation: CATSDSMYPPDTQYF.